The clone carrying this TCR beta chain was observed many times. Its matching antigen is unknown. Germline CDR1 MNHNY, CDR2 SVGAGI (reference sequence). Trimming took off 5 bases at V and 0 bases at J, with 11 bases between the two ends. The CDR3 is made up of 15 amino acids. This sample stems from a study of CD8+CD57+ T cells in acquired aplastic anemia. Study-level background: Average DNA yield from sorted CD4+ and CD8+ cells was around 3.2 ug.

General study points: The CD8+ Simpson's diversity of patients and controls was not significantly different. Patients and controls shared roughly 31 CD8+ CDR3 sequences, highly expressed in patients.

The authors sequenced patients whose flow cytometry had shown CD8+CD57+ cell expansion. All patients had severe acquired aplastic anemia. Profiling of TCR beta VDJ combinations and CDR3 sequences used genomic DNA as template. TCRdb re-analysed the reads in MiXCR, keeping a single row per CDR3 protein. This sample has hundreds of thousands of distinct CDR3 sequences, with roughly 59% found just once. Sequencing was done on a sample of sorted CD4+, CD8+, or CD8+CD57+ T cells (not recorded which) from PBMCs. The origin of this receptor is a human donor with aplastic anemia. This sequence joins TRBV6-6 and TRBJ2-1; D perhaps matches TRBD1 (5 bases). CDR3 region: CASSQDKSSYNEQFF. CDR3 in DNA: TGTGCCAGCAGTCAGGACAAGAGCTCCTACAATGAGCAGTTCTTC.